This T cell receptor (beta chain) was documented in a study of blood T cell repertoires in COVID-19. Study-level background: PBMCs, B-cell-depleted T cells, or T cells were the source of the cDNA or gDNA that made up the material.

The germline V gene has CDR1 ENHRY and CDR2 SYGVKD. After removal of 0 bases from V and 0 bases from J, the junction contained 12 bases not matched to a gene. There are 20 residues in the CDR3. This table comes from immunoSEQ multiplex PCR, and its TCRdb copy is limited to in-frame clones, with some not included. Seen here are 200,000 to 250,000 clones, 75% to 90% observed once, and the top ten hold under 7.5%. The receptor comes from a man aged 55 to 70 who had recovered from COVID-19. This rearrangement joins TRBV10-3 to TRBJ2-4; 9 nucleotides agree with TRBD1. The sample consisted of peripheral blood. The CDR3 nucleotides are TGTGCCATCAGTGAGTCCTATGGGACAGGGCGGGACCTAGCCAAAAACATTCAGTACTTC. It specifies CAISESYGTGRDLAKNIQYF.